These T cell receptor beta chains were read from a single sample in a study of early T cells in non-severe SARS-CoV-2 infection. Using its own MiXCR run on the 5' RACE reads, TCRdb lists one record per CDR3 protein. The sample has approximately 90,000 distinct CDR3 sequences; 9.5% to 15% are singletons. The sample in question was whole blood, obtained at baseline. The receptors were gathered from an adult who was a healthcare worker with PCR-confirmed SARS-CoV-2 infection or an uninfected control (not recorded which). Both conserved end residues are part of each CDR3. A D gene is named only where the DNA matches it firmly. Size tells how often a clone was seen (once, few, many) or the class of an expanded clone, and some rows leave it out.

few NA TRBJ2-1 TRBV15 CATSGSLRTATYNEQFF TGTGCCACCAGCGGCAGCCTAAGGACGGCTACCTACAATGAGCAGTTCTTC
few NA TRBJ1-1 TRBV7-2 CASSLVQGTEAFF TGTGCCAGCAGCTTAGTCCAGGGGACTGAAGCTTTCTTT
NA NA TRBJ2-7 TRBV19 CASSSLLGQLYEQYF TGTGCCAGTAGTTCCCTCCTAGGACAGCTATACGAGCAGTACTTC
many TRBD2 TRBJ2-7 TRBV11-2 CASSLGLAGLSYEQYF TGTGCCAGCAGCCTCGGACTAGCGGGCTTATCCTACGAGCAGTACTTC
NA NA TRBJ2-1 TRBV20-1 CSARGDFSNEQFF TGCAGTGCTAGAGGGGACTTTTCCAATGAGCAGTTCTTC
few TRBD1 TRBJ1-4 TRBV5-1 CASSVQGAWEKLFF TGCGCCAGCAGCGTGCAGGGGGCTTGGGAAAAACTGTTTTTT
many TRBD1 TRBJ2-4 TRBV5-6 CASSSLQGDKNIQYF TGTGCCAGCAGCTCCCTACAGGGGGACAAAAACATTCAGTACTTC
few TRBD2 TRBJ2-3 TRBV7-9 CASSGSSGPADTQYF TGTGCCAGCAGCGGGTCTAGCGGGCCGGCAGATACGCAGTATTTT
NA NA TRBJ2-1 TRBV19 CASTPGGSSYNEQFF TGTGCCAGTACCCCCGGAGGGAGCTCCTACAATGAGCAGTTCTTC
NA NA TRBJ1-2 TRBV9 CASSGVWLYTF TGTGCCAGCAGCGGAGTATGGCTTTACACCTTC
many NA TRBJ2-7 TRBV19 CASSIGTGSYEQYF TGTGCCAGTAGTATAGGGACGGGTTCCTACGAGCAGTACTTC
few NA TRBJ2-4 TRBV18 CASSPPIAVKNIQYF TGTGCCAGCTCACCACCGATAGCCGTCAAAAACATTCAGTACTTC
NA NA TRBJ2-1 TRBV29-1 CSVALADNEQFF TGCAGCGTTGCCTTAGCGGACAATGAGCAGTTCTTC
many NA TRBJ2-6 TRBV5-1 CASRPSSGANVLTF TGCGCCAGCAGACCGAGCTCTGGGGCCAACGTCCTGACTTTC
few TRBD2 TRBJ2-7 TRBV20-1 CSARDRAFRGGSYEQYF TGCAGTGCTAGAGATCGTGCTTTTCGGGGGGGTTCCTACGAGCAGTACTTC
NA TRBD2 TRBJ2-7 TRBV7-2 CASARTSGAYEQYF TGTGCCAGCGCCCGGACTAGCGGGGCCTACGAGCAGTACTTC
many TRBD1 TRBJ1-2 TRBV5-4 CASSDGTVGFSHYGYTF TGTGCCAGCAGCGACGGGACAGTCGGATTCTCTCACTATGGCTACACCTTC
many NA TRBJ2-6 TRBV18 CASSPLDSDVAGANVLTF TGTGCCAGCTCACCCTTGGACAGCGATGTGGCTGGGGCCAACGTCCTGACTTTC
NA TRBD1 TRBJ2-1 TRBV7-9 CASSWGQGPYNEQFF TGTGCCAGCAGCTGGGGACAGGGTCCCTACAATGAGCAGTTCTTC
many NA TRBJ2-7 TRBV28 CASMVGYEQYF TGTGCCAGCATGGTAGGTTACGAGCAGTACTTC
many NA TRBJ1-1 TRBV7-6 CASSLEGGLTGNTEAFF TGTGCCAGCAGCTTAGAGGGGGGGTTGACGGGCAACACTGAAGCTTTCTTT
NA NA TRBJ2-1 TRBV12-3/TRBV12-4 CASSLTGSPRNEQFF TGTGCCAGCAGCCTGACAGGTTCGCCGAGAAATGAGCAGTTCTTC
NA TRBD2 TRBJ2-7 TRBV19 CASKGLAGSYEQYF TGTGCCAGTAAGGGACTAGCGGGAAGCTACGAGCAGTACTTC
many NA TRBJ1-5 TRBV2 CASSDEEYQPQHF TGTGCCAGCAGTGACGAAGAGTACCAGCCCCAGCATTTT
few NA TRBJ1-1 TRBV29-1 CSVSPRGGNTEAFF TGCAGCGTCTCACCCAGAGGGGGGAACACTGAAGCTTTCTTT
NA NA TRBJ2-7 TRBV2 CASSARLGTSYEQYF TGTGCCAGCAGTGCCAGACTAGGGACGTCCTACGAGCAGTACTTC
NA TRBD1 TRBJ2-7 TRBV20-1 CSATPGTGSYEQYF TGCAGCGCAACACCCGGGACAGGGTCCTACGAGCAGTACTTC
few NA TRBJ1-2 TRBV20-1 CSAVLGITYGYTF TGCAGTGCCGTCCTGGGAATAACCTATGGCTACACCTTC
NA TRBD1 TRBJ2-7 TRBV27 CASSWTGEYEQYF TGTGCCAGCAGCTGGACAGGGGAATACGAGCAGTACTTC
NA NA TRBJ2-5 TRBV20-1 CSARESQTQETQYF TGCAGTGCTAGAGAGTCACAAACACAAGAGACCCAGTACTTC
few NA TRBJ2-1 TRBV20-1 CSATSLARDNEQFF TGCAGTGCTACGTCACTTGCCAGGGACAATGAGCAGTTCTTC
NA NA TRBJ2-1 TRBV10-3 CAIEGQGNDEHFF TGTGCCATCGAGGGGCAAGGGAACGATGAGCACTTCTTC
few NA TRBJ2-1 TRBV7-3 CASSLEGFYNEQFF TGTGCCAGCAGCTTAGAGGGATTTTACAATGAGCAGTTCTTC
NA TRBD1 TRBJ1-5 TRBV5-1 CASSLGTGPQHF TGCGCCAGCAGCTTGGGGACAGGGCCCCAGCATTTT
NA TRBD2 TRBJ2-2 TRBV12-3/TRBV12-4 CASSPSGRAHGELFF TGTGCCAGCAGTCCCAGCGGGAGGGCCCACGGGGAGCTGTTTTTT
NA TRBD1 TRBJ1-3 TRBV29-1 CSVQGGPFSGNTIYF TGCAGCGTTCAAGGGGGCCCCTTCTCTGGAAACACCATATATTTT
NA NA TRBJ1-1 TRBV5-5 CASSRWGSMNTEAFF TGTGCCAGCAGCCGGTGGGGCAGTATGAACACTGAAGCTTTCTTT
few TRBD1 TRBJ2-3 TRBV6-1 CASRQTGGTDTQYF TGTGCCAGCAGACAAACAGGGGGGACAGATACGCAGTATTTT
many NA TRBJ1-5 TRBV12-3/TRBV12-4 CASSLATGRGQPQHF TGTGCCAGCAGTTTAGCTACAGGGAGAGGCCAGCCCCAGCATTTT
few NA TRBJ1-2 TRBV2 CASRDSYYGYTF TGTGCCAGCAGGGACTCCTACTATGGCTACACCTTC
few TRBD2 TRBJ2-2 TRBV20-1 CSAREGTTTGELFF TGCAGTGCTAGAGAGGGGACTACCACCGGGGAGCTGTTTTTT
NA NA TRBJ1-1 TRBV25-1 CASKGRGGTEAFF TGTGCCAGCAAGGGCAGGGGAGGCACTGAAGCTTTCTTT
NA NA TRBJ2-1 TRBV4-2 CASSPELAGAYNEQFF TGTGCCAGCAGCCCTGAACTAGCCGGGGCCTACAATGAGCAGTTCTTC
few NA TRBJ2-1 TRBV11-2 CASSLLGAYNEQFF TGTGCCAGCAGCTTGTTGGGAGCCTACAATGAGCAGTTCTTC
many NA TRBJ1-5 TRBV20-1 CSARRRDQPQHF TGCAGTGCTAGGAGGAGGGATCAGCCCCAGCATTTT
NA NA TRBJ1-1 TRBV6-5 CASTPLRGAEAFF TGTGCCAGCACCCCCCTCCGGGGGGCTGAAGCTTTCTTT
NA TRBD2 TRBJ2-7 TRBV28 CASSNGLAHSYEQYF TGTGCCAGCAGCAATGGACTAGCGCACTCCTACGAGCAGTACTTC
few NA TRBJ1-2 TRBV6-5 CASRPRVVSEGYTF TGTGCCAGCAGGCCCAGGGTCGTTTCGGAAGGCTACACCTTC
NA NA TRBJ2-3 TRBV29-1 CSEGAEGVPPGDSQYF TGCAGCGAGGGGGCCGAGGGGGTCCCCCCGGGGGATTCGCAGTATTTT
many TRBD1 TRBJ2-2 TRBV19 CASRSGTGFTGELFF TGTGCCAGTAGGTCCGGGACAGGGTTCACCGGGGAGCTGTTTTTT
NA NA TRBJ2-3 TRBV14 CASSQLEGRTDTQYF TGTGCCAGCAGCCAGTTGGAGGGTAGGACAGATACGCAGTATTTT
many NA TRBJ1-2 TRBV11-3 CASSQYGTKDGYTF TGTGCCAGCAGCCAATACGGGACAAAGGATGGCTACACCTTC
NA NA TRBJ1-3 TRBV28 CASRSGTSAPRNTIYF TGTGCCAGCAGATCCGGGACATCAGCCCCCAGAAACACCATATATTTT
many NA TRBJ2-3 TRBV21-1 CASSFRVSTDTQYF TGTGCCAGCAGCTTCCGGGTTAGCACAGATACGCAGTATTTT
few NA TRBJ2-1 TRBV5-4 CASSLGSTGRGYNEQFF TGTGCCAGCAGCTTGGGTAGTACCGGGCGCGGATACAATGAGCAGTTCTTC
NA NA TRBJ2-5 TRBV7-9 CASSLDSGQETQYF TGTGCCAGCAGCTTAGATTCTGGCCAAGAGACCCAGTACTTC
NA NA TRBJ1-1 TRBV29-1 CSVDPAEGTEAFF TGCAGCGTTGACCCAGCGGAGGGAACTGAAGCTTTCTTT
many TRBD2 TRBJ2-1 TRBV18 CASSKGLADYNEQFF TGTGCCAGCTCCAAGGGACTAGCGGATTACAATGAGCAGTTCTTC
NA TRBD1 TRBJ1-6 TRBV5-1 CASSEPTGTGVSPLHF TGCGCCAGCAGTGAACCCACCGGGACAGGGGTTTCACCCCTCCACTTT